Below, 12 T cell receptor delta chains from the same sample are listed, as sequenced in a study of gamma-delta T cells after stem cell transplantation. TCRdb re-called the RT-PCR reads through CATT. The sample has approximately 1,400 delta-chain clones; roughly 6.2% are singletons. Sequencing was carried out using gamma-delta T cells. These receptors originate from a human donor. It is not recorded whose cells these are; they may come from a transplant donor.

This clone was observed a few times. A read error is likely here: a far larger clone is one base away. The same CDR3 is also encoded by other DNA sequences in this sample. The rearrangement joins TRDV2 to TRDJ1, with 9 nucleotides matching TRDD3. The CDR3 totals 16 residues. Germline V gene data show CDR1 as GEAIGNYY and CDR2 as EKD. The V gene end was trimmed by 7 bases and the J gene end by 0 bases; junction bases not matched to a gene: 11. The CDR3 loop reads CACDPLGDRYTDKLIF. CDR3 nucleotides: TGTGCCTGCGACCCCTTGGGGGATAGATACACCGATAAACTCATCTTT.

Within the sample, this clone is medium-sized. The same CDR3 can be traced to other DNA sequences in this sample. CDR3 amino acids: CACDTVSFPLLGDADTDKLIF. As DNA, the CDR3 is TGTGCCTGTGACACCGTCTCCTTCCCTCTACTGGGGGACGCCGACACCGATAAACTCATCTTT. The chain joins TRDV2 to TRDJ1; TRDD3 matches 9 bases. This CDR3 is built from 21 residues. V was clipped by 0 bases and J by 0 bases; unmatched bases: 19. Per the germline V gene, CDR1 is GEAIGNYY and CDR2 is EKD.

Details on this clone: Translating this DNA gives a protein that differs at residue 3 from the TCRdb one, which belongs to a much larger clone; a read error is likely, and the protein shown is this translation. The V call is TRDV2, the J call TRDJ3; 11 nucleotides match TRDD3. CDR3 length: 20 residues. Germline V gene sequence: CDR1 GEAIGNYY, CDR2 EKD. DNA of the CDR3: TGTGCCCGTGACCCCATACTGGGGGATATGCCCTCCTGGGACACCCGACAGATGTTTTTC. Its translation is CARDPILGDMPSWDTRQMFF.

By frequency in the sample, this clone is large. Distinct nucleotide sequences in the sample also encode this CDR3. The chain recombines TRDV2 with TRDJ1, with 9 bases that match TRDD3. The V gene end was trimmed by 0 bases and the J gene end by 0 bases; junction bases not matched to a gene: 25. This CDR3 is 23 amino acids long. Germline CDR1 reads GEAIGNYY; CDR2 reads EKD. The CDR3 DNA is TGTGCCTGTGACACCGTAGCTTCGGGCCATACTGGGGGACAAACCCAGTACACCGATAAACTCATCTTT. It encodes CACDTVASGHTGGQTQYTDKLIF.

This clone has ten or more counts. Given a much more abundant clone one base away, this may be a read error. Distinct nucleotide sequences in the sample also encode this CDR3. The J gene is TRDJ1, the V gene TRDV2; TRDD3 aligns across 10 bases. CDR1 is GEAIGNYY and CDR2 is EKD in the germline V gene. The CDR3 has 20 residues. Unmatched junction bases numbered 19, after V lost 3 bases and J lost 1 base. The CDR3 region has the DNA TGTGCCTGTGACGCCGTCCCTGTACTGGGGGATTCCCTACTCACCGATAAACTCATCTTT. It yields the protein CACDAVPVLGDSLLTDKLIF.

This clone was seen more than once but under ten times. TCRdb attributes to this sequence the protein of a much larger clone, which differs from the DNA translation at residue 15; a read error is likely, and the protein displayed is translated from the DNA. Written as DNA, the CDR3 is TGTGCCTGTGACACCCTCAGCCCCTATACTCACTCTGGGGGACTTCGCACCGATAAACTCATCTTT. Its translation: CACDTLSPYTHSGGLRTDKLIF. The genes are TRDV2 and TRDJ1; 8 bases align to TRDD3. V lost 0 bases, J lost 1 base, and 24 bases stayed unmatched. The CDR3 is 22 residues long. The germline gives CDR1 GEAIGNYY, CDR2 EKD.

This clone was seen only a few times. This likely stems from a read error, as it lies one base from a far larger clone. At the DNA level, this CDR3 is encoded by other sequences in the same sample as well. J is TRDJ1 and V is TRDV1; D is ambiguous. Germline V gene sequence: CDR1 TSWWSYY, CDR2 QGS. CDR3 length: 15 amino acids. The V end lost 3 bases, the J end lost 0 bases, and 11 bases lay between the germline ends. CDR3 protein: CALGEPILDTDKLIF. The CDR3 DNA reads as TGTGCTCTTGGGGAGCCCATCCTGGACACCGATAAACTCATCTTT.

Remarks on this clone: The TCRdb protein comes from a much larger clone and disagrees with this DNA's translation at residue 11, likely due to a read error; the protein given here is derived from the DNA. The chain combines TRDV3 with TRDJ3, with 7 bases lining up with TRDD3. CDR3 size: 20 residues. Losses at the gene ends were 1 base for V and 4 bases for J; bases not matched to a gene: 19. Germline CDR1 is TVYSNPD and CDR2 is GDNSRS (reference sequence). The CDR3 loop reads CAFIPDVIWGVPWDTRQMFF. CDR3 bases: TGTGCCTTTATTCCGGACGTGATCTGGGGGGTACCGTGGGACACCCGACAGATGTTTTTC.

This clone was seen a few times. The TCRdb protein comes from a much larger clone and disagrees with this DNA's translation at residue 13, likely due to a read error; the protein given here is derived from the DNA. The CDR3 spells CACDPLLGEESSRDTRQMFF. Written as DNA, the CDR3 is TGTGCCTGTGACCCATTACTGGGGGAGGAAAGCTCCCGGGACACCCGACAGATGTTTTTC. The genes are TRDV2 and TRDJ3, with TRDD3 matching over 9 bases. The CDR3 contains 20 residues. The germline V gene has CDR1 GEAIGNYY and CDR2 EKD.

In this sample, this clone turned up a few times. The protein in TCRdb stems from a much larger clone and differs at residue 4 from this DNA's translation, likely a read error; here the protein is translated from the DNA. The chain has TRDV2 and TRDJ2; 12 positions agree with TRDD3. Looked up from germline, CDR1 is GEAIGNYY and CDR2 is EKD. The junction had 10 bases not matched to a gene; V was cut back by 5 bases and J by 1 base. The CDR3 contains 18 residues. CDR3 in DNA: TGTGCCTGTGGCCCAGTACTGGGGGATACCGTTTTGACAGCACAACTCTTCTTT. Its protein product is CACGPVLGDTVLTAQLFF.

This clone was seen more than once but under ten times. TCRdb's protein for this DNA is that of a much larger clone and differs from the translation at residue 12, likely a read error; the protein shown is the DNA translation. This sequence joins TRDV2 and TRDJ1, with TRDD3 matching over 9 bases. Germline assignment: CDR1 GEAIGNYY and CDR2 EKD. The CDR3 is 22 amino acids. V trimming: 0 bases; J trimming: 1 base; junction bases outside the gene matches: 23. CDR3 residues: CACDTLSPYTHPGGFRTDKLIF. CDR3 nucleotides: TGTGCCTGTGACACCCTCAGCCCCTATACTCACCCTGGGGGATTTCGCACCGATAAACTCATCTTT.

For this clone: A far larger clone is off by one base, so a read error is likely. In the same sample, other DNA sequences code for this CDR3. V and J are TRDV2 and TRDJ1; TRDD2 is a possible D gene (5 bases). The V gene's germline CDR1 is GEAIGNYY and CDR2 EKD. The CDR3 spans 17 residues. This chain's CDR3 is CACDTVQRLPYTDKLIF. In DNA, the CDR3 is TGTGCCTGTGACACCGTCCAACGCTTACCCTACACCGACAAACTCATCTTT.